This T cell receptor beta chain was obtained from a study of T cells in Graves' hyperthyroidism and ophthalmopathy. It was RNA transcripts that yielded the amplified TCR beta CDR3 regions. The HTBI primer set was used in a first-round RT-PCR of the TCR CDR3. TCRdb processed the multiplex PCR reads anew with MiXCR; each CDR3 protein has one entry. This sample has hundreds of thousands of distinct CDR3 sequences, with more than 15% found just once. Diagnosing involved the use of clinical symptoms, serum thyroxine and TRAb, thyroid ultrasound and orbital computed tomography. This CDR3 has 19 amino acids. Germline V gene sequence: CDR1 SEHNR, CDR2 FQNEAQ (reference sequence). V trimming: 5 bases; J trimming: 5 bases; junction bases outside the gene matches: 23.

What was sequenced was blood. This rearrangement joins TRBV7-9 to TRBJ2-5, with TRBD2 matching over 7 bases. The origin of this receptor is a woman aged 40 to 50 with Graves' ophthalmopathy. The CDR3 sequence is CASSAWGRSGGTLGETQYF. The CDR3 DNA reads TGTGCCAGCAGCGCGTGGGGCAGATCCGGGGGGACCTTGGGTGAGACCCAGTACTTC.